This T cell receptor (beta chain) originates from a study of control samples from healthy donors and cancer patients. V lost 4 bases and J lost 4; bases outside the gene matches: 4. The CDR3 extends over 14 amino acids. CDR1 is GTSNPN and CDR2 is SVGIG in the germline V gene (reference sequence). TCRdb keeps only in-frame clones here, not all; method: immunoSEQ multiplex PCR. The sample yields 100,000 or so clones, roughly 90% seen once. The chain joins TRBV30 to TRBJ1-5; 10 bases are a match to TRBD1. The sample taken for sequencing was blood. This receptor was obtained from a man under 40 in good health. The chain's CDR3 is CAWNADRGNQPQHF. CDR3 sequence (DNA): TGTGCCTGGAACGCGGACAGGGGGAATCAGCCCCAGCATTTT.